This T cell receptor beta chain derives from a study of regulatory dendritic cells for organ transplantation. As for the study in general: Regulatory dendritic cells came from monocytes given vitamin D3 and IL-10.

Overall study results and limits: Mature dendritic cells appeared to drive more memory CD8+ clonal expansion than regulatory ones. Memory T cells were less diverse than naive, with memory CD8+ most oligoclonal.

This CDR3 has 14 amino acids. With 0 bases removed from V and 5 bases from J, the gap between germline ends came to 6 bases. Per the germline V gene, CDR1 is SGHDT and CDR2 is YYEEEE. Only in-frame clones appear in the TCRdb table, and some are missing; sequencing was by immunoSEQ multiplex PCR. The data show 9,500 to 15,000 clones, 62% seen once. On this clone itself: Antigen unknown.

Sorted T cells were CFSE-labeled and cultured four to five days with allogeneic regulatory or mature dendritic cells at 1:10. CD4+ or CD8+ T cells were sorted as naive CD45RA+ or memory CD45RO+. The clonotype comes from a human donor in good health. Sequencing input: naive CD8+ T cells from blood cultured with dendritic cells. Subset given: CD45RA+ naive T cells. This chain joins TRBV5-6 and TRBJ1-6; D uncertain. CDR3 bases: TGTGCCAGCAGCTTGGACGGGGATAATTCACCCCTCCACTTT. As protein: CASSLDGDNSPLHF.